This T cell receptor (beta chain) was sequenced during a study of naive and memory T cell subsets. The ends lost 0 bases at V and 5 bases at J; junction bases unmatched: 11. The V gene's germline CDR1 is SGHTA and CDR2 FQGNSA. The CDR3 is made up of 17 amino acids. A UMI-containing oligonucleotide was joined by 3' ligation to the TCR cDNA template. Four PCR rounds used nested alpha and beta constant region primers plus the SP2 primer. TCRdb processed the UMI-ligation and nested PCR reads anew with MiXCR; each CDR3 protein has one entry. The sample lists about 26,000 distinct CDR3 sequences; roughly 5.2% were seen once.

Input material: blood. The V gene is TRBV7-2, the J gene TRBJ2-7; 9 nucleotides align to TRBD2. The receptor's source is an adult in good health. The DNA of the CDR3 is TGTGCCAGCAGCTTAGCGGGGGGTAGCGGGAGACAAAACGAGCAGTACTTC. Its protein product is CASSLAGGSGRQNEQYF.